This T cell receptor (beta chain) was recorded in a study of T-cell memory formation after mild COVID-19. This clonotype was found many times. CDR3 length equals 15 residues. A single record per CDR3 protein comes from TCRdb applying MiXCR to the 5' RACE reads. The repertoire consists of more than 6,000 distinct CDR3 sequences, with roughly 20% occurring once and the leading ten covering roughly 50%. The chain couples TRBV21-1 to TRBJ1-1. TRBV21-1 is described as a pseudogene. The receptor comes from an adult woman who had mild COVID-19 (a few samples of this study predate the infection). Cell type and time point are not known. Sequences were obtained from PBMCs or a T cell subset sorted from them (not recorded which). CDR3 loop: CASSKEGPWNTEAFF. CDR3 DNA sequence: TGTGCCAGCAGCAAAGAGGGACCTTGGAACACTGAAGCTTTCTTT.